The next 17 T cell receptor beta chains were all read from a single sample in a study of cytomegalovirus exposure and HLA in healthy donors. This PCR relied on a set of 60 Vbeta primers and 13 Jbeta primers. Sequencing was performed with immunoSEQ multiplex PCR; in TCRdb, only in-frame clones are kept and a portion is missing. In total, the table holds approximately 150,000 clones. Sequencing input: PBMCs. Receptor source: a male donor in good health and CMV-seronegative.

This chain uses TRBV29-1 with TRBJ1-1; D may be TRBD1 (6 bases). Trimming shortened V by 5 bases and J by 7 bases, and 17 bases separated the two germline ends. The CDR3 is made up of 13 amino acids. CDR1 and CDR2 (germline): SQVTM, ANQGSEA. In DNA, the CDR3 is TGCAGCGTTTCTTTAGGGAGGGGGAATGAAGCTTTCTTT. It specifies CSVSLGRGNEAFF.

The CDR3: CASSLPRAAGYTF. CDR3 sequence (DNA): TGTGCCAGCAGCTTGCCCAGGGCTGCTGGCTACACCTTC. The chain uses TRBV5-6 and TRBJ1-2; D perhaps matches TRBD1 (5 bases). Trimming took off 1 base at V and 7 bases at J, with 11 bases between the two ends. This CDR3 contains 13 residues. CDR1 SGHDT and CDR2 YYEEEE come from the germline V gene.

This sequence joins TRBV11-2 and TRBJ2-7, with 7 bases fitting TRBD2. Germline V gene sequence: CDR1 SGHAT, CDR2 FQNNGV. J lost 0 bases, V lost 0 bases, and 5 bases had no gene match. The CDR3 covers 16 residues. The CDR3 nucleotides are TGTGCCAGCAGCTTAGATCGGAGGGAGGGCTCCTACGAGCAGTACTTC. Residues: CASSLDRREGSYEQYF. The variable domain in full, completed from reference TRBV11-2 and TRBJ2-7, reads EAGVAQSPRYKIIEKRQSVAFWCNPISGHATLYWYQQILGQGPKLLIQFQNNGVVDDSQLPKDRFSAERLKGVDSTLKIQPAKLEDSAVYLCASSLDRREGSYEQYFGPGTRLTVT.

This chain connects TRBV25-1 to TRBJ2-1; 8 bases align to TRBD2. V gave up 3 bases and J gave up 8 bases; unmatched junction bases: 12. The germline gives CDR1 MGHDK, CDR2 SYGVNS. CDR3 length: 16 amino acids. CDR3 nucleotides: TGTGCCAGCAGTGATGCGAGCGGGGGCCTCGGCGATGAGCAGTTCTTC. It specifies CASSDASGGLGDEQFF.

With respect to this clone: This sample also contains other DNA sequences that code for the same CDR3. The chain couples TRBV14 to TRBJ1-2; no definite D call. The CDR3 spans 13 residues. CDR1 is SGHDN, CDR2 FVKESK, per germline. The V end lost 4 bases, the J end lost 8 bases, and 14 bases lay between the germline ends. As DNA, the CDR3 is TGTGCCAGCAGCCCAGGAGGGAAAGGGGGCTACACCTTC. Protein product: CASSPGGKGGYTF.

The V gene is TRBV27, the J gene TRBJ1-2, with a weak D call TRBD1 (5 bases). This CDR3 is 14 amino acids long. V was pared by 2 bases and J by 3 bases, with 10 bases between. Germline CDR1 MNHEY, CDR2 SMNVEV (reference sequence). CDR3 in amino acids: CASSLKGIDYGYTF. In nucleotides, the CDR3 is TGTGCCAGCAGTTTAAAGGGGATAGACTATGGCTACACCTTC.

With regard to this clone: At the DNA level, this CDR3 is encoded by other sequences in the same sample as well. V gene TRBV18 combines with J gene TRBJ1-5; 9 bases map to TRBD1. V shed 2 bases, J shed 3 bases, and the junction held 2 bases outside the gene matches. Germline V gene data show CDR1 as KGHSH and CDR2 as LQKENI. The CDR3 consists of 15 residues. The CDR3 loop reads CASSPGQGNNQPQHF. CDR3 DNA: TGTGCCAGCTCACCAGGACAGGGGAACAATCAGCCCCAGCATTTT.

This chain uses TRBV5-1 with TRBJ1-1, with TRBD1 as a possible D gene (5 bases). Germline loops: CDR1 SGHRS, CDR2 YFSETQ. V was trimmed by 6 bases and J by 0 bases, leaving 15 bases between them. The CDR3 extends over 15 amino acids. CDR3 bases: TGCGCCAGCACCCCGGTAGGGGTCATGAACACTGAAGCTTTCTTT. Translated: CASTPVGVMNTEAFF.

V gene TRBV18 combines with J gene TRBJ1-2, with a tentative D call TRBD1 (5 bases). The CDR3 has 14 residues. Germline CDR1 and CDR2: KGHSH and LQKENI. V lost 5 bases, J lost 10 bases, and 20 bases lay in between. CDR3 nucleotides: TGTGCCAGCTCAAAGGAGACAGCAACTGTAGACTACACCTTC. This sequence encodes CASSKETATVDYTF. The whole variable domain, remainder taken from reference TRBV18 and TRBJ1-2, is NAGVMQNPRHLVRRRGQEARLRCSPMKGHSHVYWYRQLPEEGLKFMVYLQKENIIDESGMPKERFSAEFPKEGPSILRIQQVVRGDSAAYFCASSKETATVDYTFGSGTRLTVV.

The rearrangement links TRBV27 to TRBJ2-5; tentative D call: TRBD2 (7 bases). This CDR3 has 15 residues. Germline-derived CDR1 and CDR2 are MNHEY and SMNVEV (reference sequence). Trimming took 0 bases from V and 4 from J, leaving 12 bases between them. CDR3 sequence: CASSLSRGRAETQYF. Here the CDR3 DNA reads TGTGCCAGCAGTTTATCAAGGGGGAGGGCAGAGACCCAGTACTTC.

The chain employs TRBV30 and TRBJ2-7; D is unresolved. Trimming cost V 5 bases and J 2 bases, with 7 bases left between them. CDR1 is GTSNPN and CDR2 is SVGIG in the germline V gene (reference sequence). The CDR3 covers 11 residues. For the CDR3, the DNA is TGTGCCTGGGACATCGCCTACGAGCAGTACTTC. Translated, it gives CAWDIAYEQYF.

The chain combines TRBV5-1 with TRBJ2-1; 9 bases fit TRBD2. V lost 7 bases, J lost 6 bases, and 14 bases stayed unmatched. CDR3 size: 16 residues. The germline V gene encodes CDR1 SGHRS and CDR2 YFSETQ. This chain's CDR3 is CASFSSVQREVNEQFF. The CDR3 coding sequence is TGCGCCAGCTTTAGCAGCGTTCAGCGGGAGGTCAATGAGCAGTTCTTC.

The V call is TRBV2, the J call TRBJ2-1; TRBD2 agrees at 8 bases. The V gene's germline CDR1 is SNHLY and CDR2 FYNNEI. The CDR3 consists of 12 residues. Losses at the gene ends were 10 bases for V and 6 bases for J; bases not matched to a gene: 5. The CDR3 region is CATNGGGNEQFF. In nucleotides, the CDR3 is TGTGCCACAAACGGGGGGGGCAATGAGCAGTTCTTC.

The V gene is TRBV27, the J gene TRBJ1-5, with a tentative D call TRBD1 (6 bases). Looked up from germline, CDR1 is MNHEY and CDR2 is SMNVEV (reference sequence). V lost 0 bases to trimming and J lost 5 bases, with 11 bases between them. This CDR3 spans 15 amino acids. The CDR3 DNA is TGTGCCAGCAGTTTATCATCCAGGGGCGATCAGCCCCAGCATTTT. Protein product: CASSLSSRGDQPQHF.

The chain carries TRBV7-9 and TRBJ2-5; 7 bases are shared with TRBD1. V lost 0 bases, J lost 4 bases, and 2 bases stayed unmatched. The CDR3 has 14 amino acids. Looked up from germline, CDR1 is SEHNR and CDR2 is FQNEAQ (reference sequence). The chain's CDR3 is CASSLAAGGETQYF. In nucleotides, the CDR3 is TGTGCCAGCAGCTTAGCGGCAGGGGGAGAGACCCAGTACTTC.

The V gene is TRBV7-9, the J gene TRBJ1-4; maybe TRBD1 (5 bases). The CDR3 is 17 amino acids. Germline lookup yields CDR1 SEHNR and CDR2 FQNEAQ (reference sequence). The V and J ends lost 4 bases and 5 bases respectively, with 20 bases between them. CDR3 coding DNA: TGTGCCAGCAGCTCAAACGGCTGGGGCAGCCGAAATGAAAAACTGTTTTTT. Its protein product is CASSSNGWGSRNEKLFF.

The chain links TRBV7-9 to TRBJ1-1; unclear D gene. The CDR3 consists of 15 residues. V shed 6 bases and J shed 1 base, with 15 bases lying between them. Germline V gene data show CDR1 as SEHNR and CDR2 as FQNEAQ (reference sequence). The CDR3 sequence: CASSQARDRNTEAFF. The CDR3 nucleotides are TGTGCCAGCAGTCAAGCGCGGGATAGGAACACTGAAGCTTTCTTT.